These 14 T cell receptor beta chains originate from one sample sequenced in a study of neurological immune-mediated disorders. TCRdb ran MiXCR on the 5' RACE reads and lists one entry per CDR3 protein. The sample shows roughly 100,000 distinct CDR3 sequences, 3.5% of them seen only once. The sequencing input was PBMCs. These receptors all come from a woman between 18 and 29 years old with multiple sclerosis.

This clonotype appeared many times. The V gene is TRBV11-2, the J gene TRBJ1-1; 8 bases are shared with TRBD1. The CDR3 covers 18 residues. V trimming: 5 bases; J trimming: 3 bases; junction bases outside the gene matches: 17. CDR1 is SGHAT, CDR2 FQNNGV, per germline. This CDR3 reads CASSPINRRTGKDTEAFF. The CDR3 DNA is TGTGCCAGCAGCCCTATTAATCGTCGGACAGGGAAGGACACTGAAGCTTTCTTT.

This clonotype has a count of ten or more. This chain uses TRBV24-1 with TRBJ1-6; 8 bases agree with TRBD1. The CDR3 totals 19 residues. The V gene's germline CDR1 is KGHDR and CDR2 SFDVKD. V lost 1 base and J lost 6; bases outside the gene matches: 13. This chain's CDR3 is CATSDFLSGGRPFNSPLHF. The CDR3 coding sequence is TGTGCCACCAGTGATTTTCTTTCAGGGGGCCGCCCTTTTAATTCACCCCTCCACTTT.

This clonotype was counted ten times or more. The rearrangement links TRBV5-4 to TRBJ2-3; D not resolved. Germline V lookup: CDR1 SGHNT, CDR2 YYREEE (reference sequence). This CDR3 has 14 residues. V was shortened by 7 bases and J by 4 bases, with 16 bases between the two germline ends. CDR3: CASAPGDWADTQYF. Written as DNA, the CDR3 is TGTGCCAGCGCACCCGGAGATTGGGCAGATACGCAGTATTTT.

This clonotype has at least ten counts. The chain employs TRBV7-2 and TRBJ2-1, with D uncertain. Looked up from germline, CDR1 is SGHTA and CDR2 is FQGNSA. The CDR3 totals 16 residues. V was shortened by 1 base and J by 4 bases, with 14 bases between the two germline ends. CDR3 residues: CASSLVSRAEYNEQFF. Written as DNA, the CDR3 is TGTGCCAGCAGCTTAGTATCCCGGGCGGAATACAATGAGCAGTTCTTC.

This clonotype showed up many times. The chain is built from TRBV9 and TRBJ1-2; a weak D match, TRBD1 (6 bases). Germline CDR1 and CDR2: SGDLS and YYNGEE. CDR3 length: 15 residues. V was shortened by 4 bases and J by 3 bases, with 16 bases between the two germline ends. CDR3 loop: CASSPRTERDYGYTF. Here the CDR3 DNA reads TGTGCCAGCAGCCCACGGACAGAGCGCGACTATGGCTACACCTTC.

A few counts support this clonotype. The J gene is TRBJ1-4, the V gene TRBV7-9; 8 nucleotides agree with TRBD1. The CDR3 is 16 residues long. Trimming took 4 bases from V and 8 from J; bases not matched to a gene: 12. Germline CDR1 SEHNR, CDR2 FQNEAQ (reference sequence). CDR3 coding DNA: TGTGCCAGCAGCTCTCGCGAACAGGGGGACAAGGAAAAACTGTTTTTT. It translates to CASSSREQGDKEKLFF. The variable domain in full, completed from reference TRBV7-9 and TRBJ1-4, reads DTGVSQNPRHKITKRGQNVTFRCDPISEHNRLYWYRQTLGQGPEFLTYFQNEAQLEKSRLLSDRFSAERPKGSFSTLEIQRTEQGDSAMYLCASSSREQGDKEKLFFGSGTQLSVL.

This clonotype has a count of ten or more. The gene calls are TRBV6-2 or TRBV6-3 and TRBJ2-7; 8 bases are shared with TRBD1. V lost 0 bases, J lost 5 bases, and 6 bases stayed unmatched. The V gene's germline CDR1 is MNHEY and CDR2 SVGEGT. CDR3 length: 15 residues. The CDR3 loop reads CASSYSRQGLNEQYF. The DNA for the CDR3 is TGTGCCAGCAGTTACTCGCGACAGGGGCTAAACGAGCAGTACTTC.

The sample holds many counts of this clonotype. This sequence joins TRBV6-5 and TRBJ2-1, with 13 bases that match TRBD2. Germline V gene data show CDR1 as MNHEY and CDR2 as SVGAGI. This CDR3 has 16 residues. With 2 bases clipped from V and 9 bases from J, the junction kept 7 bases outside the gene matches. CDR3 sequence (DNA): TGTGCCAGCAGTTACGGTTGGACTAGCGGGAGTAGTGAGCAGTTCTTC. It yields the protein CASSYGWTSGSSEQFF.

In its sample, this clonotype was seen many times. The chain joins TRBV7-9 to TRBJ1-2; D unclear. Between the trimmed V and J ends, which lost 5 bases and 6 bases, there was a span of 13 bases. The CDR3 has 13 amino acids. Germline lookup yields CDR1 SEHNR and CDR2 FQNEAQ (reference sequence). In nucleotides, the CDR3 is TGTGCCAGCAGCCCCACGGCCACGGATGGCTACACCTTC. Residues: CASSPTATDGYTF.

This clonotype was counted many times. The J gene is TRBJ2-7, the V gene TRBV5-1; 11 nucleotides line up with TRBD2. With V trimmed by 4 bases and J by 3 bases, 6 bases remained unmatched. The CDR3 sequence is 15 residues long. Germline CDR1 SGHRS, CDR2 YFSETQ. For the CDR3, the DNA is TGCGCCAGCAGCGATAGCGGGGGGGCCTTCTACGAGCAGTACTTC. It codes for CASSDSGGAFYEQYF.

This clonotype was detected many times. The rearrangement uses TRBV4-1 and TRBJ1-4; unclear D gene. Germline V gene lookup returns CDR1 MGHRA and CDR2 YSYEKL. The CDR3 is 16 amino acids. Trimming removed 4 bases at V and 0 bases at J, with 12 bases between. DNA of the CDR3: TGCGCCAGCAGCCCCCGGACGCCGTCAACTAATGAAAAACTGTTTTTT. Amino acids: CASSPRTPSTNEKLFF.

This clonotype was recorded at least ten times. The CDR3: CASSLAGQGLRTDTQYF. The CDR3 DNA sequence: TGTGCCAGCAGCTTGGCGGGACAGGGGTTGCGCACAGATACGCAGTATTTT. The chain employs TRBV7-2 and TRBJ2-3; the match to TRBD1 covers 10 bases. Unmatched junction bases numbered 7, after V lost 3 bases and J lost 1 base. CDR1 is SGHTA, CDR2 FQGNSA, per germline. The CDR3 has 17 amino acids.

This clonotype was counted ten times or more. The chain uses TRBV20-1 and TRBJ2-7; D remains unclear. The ends were cut back, 4 bases at V and 3 bases at J, with 10 bases in the middle. Per the germline V gene, CDR1 is DFQATT and CDR2 is SNEGSKA (reference sequence). The length of the CDR3 is 12 residues. The DNA of the CDR3 is TGCAGTGCTACGCCCCTCATCTACGAGCAGTACTTC. This encodes CSATPLIYEQYF.

This clonotype occurred many times. This chain uses TRBV5-6 with TRBJ2-6; 8 positions agree with TRBD2. Germline assignment: CDR1 SGHDT and CDR2 YYEEEE. This CDR3 comprises 16 residues. The V segment lost 4 bases and the J segment 2 bases; nucleotides outside the gene matches: 5. For the CDR3, the DNA is TGTGCCAGCAGCGCCCCCGGGGGGGCTGGGGCCAACGTCCTGACTTTC. This encodes CASSAPGGAGANVLTF.